Listed below are T cell receptor beta chains from one sample, sequenced in a study of T cell responses to AZD1222 COVID-19 vaccine. Assay: immunoSEQ multiplex PCR; the TCRdb copy retains only in-frame clones and omits some. The profile shows 200,000 to 300,000 clones, over 90% of them singletons. Material: peripheral blood, obtained on day 0 of AZD1222 vaccination. These receptors originate from an adult in good health. CDR3s include the opening cysteine and the closing phenylalanine or tryptophan. A row's size may be missing; if present it is once, few, many or a size class.

.	TRBV10-3	TRBJ2-2	CAISDPDRGVLVTGELFF
.	TRBV2	TRBJ1-4	CASRTTGVGKLFF
once	TRBV2	TRBJ2-5	CASGGHQETQYF
.	TRBV20-1	TRBJ1-1	CSASIPGNTEAFF
.	TRBV5-1	TRBJ1-4	CASSWATGPNEKLFF
.	TRBV2	TRBJ2-7	CASSLPGLAVHEQYF
.	TRBV5-1	TRBJ2-2	CASSFVRGDTGELFF
.	TRBV3-1/TRBV3-2	TRBJ2-3	CASSLLRAGGTDTQYF
.	TRBV28	TRBJ1-2	CASTTQGARGYTF
.	TRBV19	TRBJ2-7	CATATGVNEQYF
.	TRBV6-5	TRBJ1-2	CASSWGGATPYGYTF
.	TRBV18	TRBJ1-1	CASSSGGRDTEAFF
.	TRBV6-5	TRBJ1-1	CASSYSEGGNTEAFF
.	TRBV9	TRBJ1-2	CASSVAREPNYGYTF
.	TRBV28	TRBJ1-6	CASSTGQGSTPLHF
.	TRBV5-6	TRBJ1-4	CASSLGPGVGSNEKLFF
.	TRBV28	TRBJ2-7	CASRGLAAGEQYF
.	TRBV3-1/TRBV3-2	TRBJ1-2	CASSQDLQGTGYTF
.	TRBV28	TRBJ1-2	CASSSSGGLGGYTF
once	TRBV18	TRBJ2-1	CASSSGTSNEQFF
.	TRBV2	TRBJ1-6	CASRKDSYNSPLHF
.	TRBV19	TRBJ2-7	CASSFRHDYEQYF
.	TRBV6-5	TRBJ1-4	CASSYSRGPSAKLFF
.	TRBV6-5	TRBJ1-2	CASGGHSGYTF
.	TRBV14	TRBJ1-6	CASSQDQGPDSPLHF
.	TRBV6-5	TRBJ1-2	CASRRWEDYGYTF
.	TRBV5-6	TRBJ2-1	CASSLPLRVSGSYNEQFF
.	TRBV18	TRBJ2-7	CASSPNPGPEQYF
.	TRBV7-2	TRBJ1-2	CASSLFGSNRAAVNYGYTF
.	TRBV19	TRBJ1-4	CASSNPSTGGEKLFF
once	TRBV19	TRBJ2-5	CASSIAETQYF
.	TRBV2	TRBJ2-7	CASSEELADYEQYF
once	TRBV2	TRBJ2-7	CASSLDRHDEQYF
.	TRBV15	TRBJ1-3	CATSNGGTGNTIYF
.	TRBV5-5	TRBJ1-1	CASSLGTGNTEAFF
.	TRBV11-2	TRBJ2-2	CASSLAGANTGELFF
few	TRBV4-3	TRBJ2-7	CASSPGQGFSYEQYF
.	TRBV29-1	TRBJ2-3	CSVGGGDRSTSTDTQYF
.	TRBV9	TRBJ1-4	CASTKGQDFATNEKLFF
.	TRBV6-5	TRBJ2-7	CASSYSGTVSYEQYF